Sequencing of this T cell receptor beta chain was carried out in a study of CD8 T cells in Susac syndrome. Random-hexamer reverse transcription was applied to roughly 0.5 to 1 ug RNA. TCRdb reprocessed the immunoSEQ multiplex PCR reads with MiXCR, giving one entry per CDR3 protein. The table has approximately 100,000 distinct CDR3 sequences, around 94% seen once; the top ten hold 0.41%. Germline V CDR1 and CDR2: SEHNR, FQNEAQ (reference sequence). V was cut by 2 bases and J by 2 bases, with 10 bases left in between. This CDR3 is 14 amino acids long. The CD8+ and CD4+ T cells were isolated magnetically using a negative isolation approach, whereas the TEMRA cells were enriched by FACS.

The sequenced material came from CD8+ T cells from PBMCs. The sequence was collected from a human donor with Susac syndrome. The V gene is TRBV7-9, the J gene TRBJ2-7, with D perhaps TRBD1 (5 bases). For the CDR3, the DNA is TGTGCCAGCAGCTTAACCGACAGCACCTACGAGCAGTACTTC. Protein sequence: CASSLTDSTYEQYF. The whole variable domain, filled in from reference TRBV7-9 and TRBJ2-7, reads DTGVSQNPRHKITKRGQNVTFRCDPISEHNRLYWYRQTLGQGPEFLTYFQNEAQLEKSRLLSDRFSAERPKGSFSTLEIQRTEQGDSAMYLCASSLTDSTYEQYFGPGTRLTVT.